This T cell receptor beta chain originates from a study of cytomegalovirus exposure and HLA in healthy donors. Study-level findings and limits: A list of 164 TCR beta chains associated with cytomegalovirus was given.

The PCR made use of 60 Vbeta and 13 Jbeta primers. Method: immunoSEQ multiplex PCR; TCRdb's copy keeps in-frame clones and lacks some. The repertoire table contains about 39,000 clones. A note on this clone: The antigen remains unidentified.

The CDR3 sequence is 14 residues long. Trimming at V came to 2 bases and at J to 9 bases, leaving 1 base not matched to a gene. The germline CDR1 and CDR2 sequences are MNHEY and SVGAGI. This receptor was obtained from a male donor in good health and CMV-seronegative. The sequenced sample was PBMCs. V is TRBV6-5 and J is TRBJ1-6; 10 bases fit TRBD1. The CDR3 DNA sequence: TGTGCCAGCAGTTACGACAGGGGGCCTTCACCCCTCCACTTT. Amino acid sequence: CASSYDRGPSPLHF.